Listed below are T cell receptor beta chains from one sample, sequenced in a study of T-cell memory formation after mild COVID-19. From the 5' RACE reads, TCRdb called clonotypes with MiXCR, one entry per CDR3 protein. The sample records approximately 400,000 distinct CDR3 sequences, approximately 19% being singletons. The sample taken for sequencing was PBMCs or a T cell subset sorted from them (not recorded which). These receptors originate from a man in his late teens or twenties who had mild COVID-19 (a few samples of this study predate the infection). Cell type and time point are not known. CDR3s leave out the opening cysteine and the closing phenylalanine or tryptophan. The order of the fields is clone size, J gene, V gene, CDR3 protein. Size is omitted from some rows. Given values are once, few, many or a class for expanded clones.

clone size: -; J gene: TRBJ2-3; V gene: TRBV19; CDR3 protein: ACSSSGGRYTDTQY
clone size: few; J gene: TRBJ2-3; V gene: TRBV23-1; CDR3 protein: ASPTLQGATDTQY
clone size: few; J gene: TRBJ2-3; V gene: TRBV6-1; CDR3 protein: ASSEAVWRGGTDTQY
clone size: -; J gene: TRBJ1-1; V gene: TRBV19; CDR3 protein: ASSNKRMNTEAF
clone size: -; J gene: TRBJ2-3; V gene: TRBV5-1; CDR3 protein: ASSPRGVNSDTQY
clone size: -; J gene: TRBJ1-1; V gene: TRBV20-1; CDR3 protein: SAIEGVDTEAF
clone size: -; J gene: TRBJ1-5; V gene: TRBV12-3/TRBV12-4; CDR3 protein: ASSLGDREVKPQH
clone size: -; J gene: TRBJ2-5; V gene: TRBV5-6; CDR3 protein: ASSLLAGGPETQY
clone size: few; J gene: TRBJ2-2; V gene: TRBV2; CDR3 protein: ASSVLVDTGELF
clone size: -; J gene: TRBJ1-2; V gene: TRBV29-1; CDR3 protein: SVEAYRGGSYT
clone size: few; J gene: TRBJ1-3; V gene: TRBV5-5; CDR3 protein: ASRPGQGAQGNTIY
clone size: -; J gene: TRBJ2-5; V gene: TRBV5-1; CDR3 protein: ASSLAPGLAGQETQY
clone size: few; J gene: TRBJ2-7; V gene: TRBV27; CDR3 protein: ASSLRTNWVTYEQY
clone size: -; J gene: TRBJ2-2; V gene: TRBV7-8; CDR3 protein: ASSLNREAWELF
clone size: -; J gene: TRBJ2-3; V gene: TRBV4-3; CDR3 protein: ASSQEDRRESDTQY
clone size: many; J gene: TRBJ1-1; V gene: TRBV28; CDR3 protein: ASSFFFEANTEAF
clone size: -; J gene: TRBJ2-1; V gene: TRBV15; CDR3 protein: ATSRDPESSFNEQF
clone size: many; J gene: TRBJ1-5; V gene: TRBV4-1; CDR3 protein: ASSQDAGSNQPQH
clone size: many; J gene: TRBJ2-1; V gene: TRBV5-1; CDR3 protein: ASSLDREQF
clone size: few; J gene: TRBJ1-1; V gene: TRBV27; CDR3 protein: ASNRAGGNTEAF
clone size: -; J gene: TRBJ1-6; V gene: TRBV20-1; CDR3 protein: SGRMSGDSYNSPLH
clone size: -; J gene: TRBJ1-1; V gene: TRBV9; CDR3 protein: ASSAPGQGADTEAF
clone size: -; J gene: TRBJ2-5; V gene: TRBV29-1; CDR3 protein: SAGTAKETQY